These T cell receptor beta chains were read from a single sample in a study of identical twins. TCRdb fed the 5' RACE reads into MiXCR, producing one record per CDR3 protein. The sample has more than 1.5 million distinct CDR3 sequences; around 29% are singletons. The sample was cord blood. The receptor source for this set is a newborn girl in good health. The conserved cysteine and the conserved F or W are not part of the CDR3 here. The order of the fields is J gene, V gene, CDR3 protein.

j_gene: TRBJ1-6; v_gene: TRBV12-3/TRBV12-4; CDR3aa: ASSLRTGDSPLH
j_gene: TRBJ1-4; v_gene: TRBV4-1; CDR3aa: ASSPGVPNEKLF
j_gene: TRBJ2-7; v_gene: TRBV7-8; CDR3aa: ASSLRRLAGYEQY
j_gene: TRBJ2-5; v_gene: TRBV9; CDR3aa: ASSPRPGGSEQY
j_gene: TRBJ2-7; v_gene: TRBV2; CDR3aa: ATARGNEQY
j_gene: TRBJ2-4; v_gene: TRBV5-1; CDR3aa: ASSLEVVKNIQY
j_gene: TRBJ1-2; v_gene: TRBV15; CDR3aa: ATSLTGNYGYT
j_gene: TRBJ1-2; v_gene: TRBV2; CDR3aa: ASRSGTGFGYGYT
j_gene: TRBJ2-3; v_gene: TRBV7-2; CDR3aa: ASSLWHLAGGSQTQY
j_gene: TRBJ2-7; v_gene: TRBV2; CDR3aa: ASQQGYEQY
j_gene: TRBJ1-2; v_gene: TRBV29-1; CDR3aa: SVEDGTLGYT
j_gene: TRBJ2-7; v_gene: TRBV5-4; CDR3aa: ASKGANSYEQY
j_gene: TRBJ2-5; v_gene: TRBV11-2; CDR3aa: ASSFGVLAGDQETQY
j_gene: TRBJ2-5; v_gene: TRBV20-1; CDR3aa: SARLAGEWETQY
j_gene: NA; v_gene: TRBV29-1; CDR3aa: SVTPTVGLWRPVIQETQY
j_gene: TRBJ2-1; v_gene: TRBV12-3/TRBV12-4; CDR3aa: ASSLGGAPNEQF
j_gene: TRBJ1-2; v_gene: TRBV5-6; CDR3aa: ASRLRAVLYYGYT
j_gene: TRBJ1-1; v_gene: TRBV6-6; CDR3aa: ASSHDSNTEAF
j_gene: TRBJ2-2; v_gene: TRBV4-2; CDR3aa: ASSQHRLALTTGELF
j_gene: TRBJ2-1; v_gene: TRBV29-1; CDR3aa: SVESRGETQF
j_gene: TRBJ2-2; v_gene: TRBV7-9; CDR3aa: ASSPPSGTNTGELF
j_gene: TRBJ2-1; v_gene: TRBV4-1; CDR3aa: ASSPGQGDLEQF
j_gene: TRBJ2-3; v_gene: TRBV3-1; CDR3aa: ASSQDRRGTDTQY
j_gene: TRBJ2-1; v_gene: TRBV12-3/TRBV12-4; CDR3aa: ASSRRTSSAYNEQF
j_gene: TRBJ2-7; v_gene: TRBV5-4; CDR3aa: ASSSGPDYEQY
j_gene: TRBJ2-3; v_gene: TRBV5-1; CDR3aa: ASSLGLAGWTDTQY
j_gene: TRBJ2-3; v_gene: TRBV6-5; CDR3aa: ASSYSGRAYVADTQY
j_gene: TRBJ2-7; v_gene: TRBV13; CDR3aa: ASNRQLTSYEQY
j_gene: TRBJ2-7; v_gene: TRBV9; CDR3aa: AGSATGSPYEQY
j_gene: TRBJ2-1; v_gene: TRBV5-1; CDR3aa: ASSLEGGGFDEQF
j_gene: TRBJ2-7; v_gene: TRBV28; CDR3aa: ASRPGTFYEQY
j_gene: TRBJ2-5; v_gene: TRBV20-1; CDR3aa: SARGSWGQETQY
j_gene: TRBJ2-1; v_gene: TRBV14; CDR3aa: ASSQEPLDPNFNEQF
j_gene: TRBJ1-2; v_gene: TRBV4-2; CDR3aa: ASSQDQQGVGGYT
j_gene: TRBJ1-1; v_gene: TRBV7-2; CDR3aa: ASSLALVGGTEAF
j_gene: TRBJ2-7; v_gene: TRBV11-2; CDR3aa: ASSTRGKGRVYEQY
j_gene: TRBJ1-3; v_gene: TRBV18; CDR3aa: ASSPSRGSGNTIY